What follows are 3 T cell receptor beta chains derived from one specimen sequenced in a study of shared clonotypes between healthy human individuals. The protocol was immunoSEQ multiplex PCR, while the TCRdb copy is restricted to in-frame clones and leaves out a portion. The sample includes some 2,100,000 clones, approximately 96% seen only once; the top ten take approximately 0.13%. Sequenced input: naive CD4+ T cells sorted from blood. Specified subset: CD45RA+ positively selected. These TCRs come from a man aged 18 to 29 in good health.

The chain carries TRBV5-1 and TRBJ2-7, with a possible D match to TRBD2 (5 bases). The CDR3 contains 15 residues. V lost 4 bases to trimming and J lost 4 bases, with 18 bases between them. Per the germline V gene, CDR1 is SGHRS and CDR2 is YFSETQ. CDR3 in amino acids: CASSPREGSTYEQYF. The CDR3 region has the DNA TGCGCCAGCAGCCCCCGCGAAGGGAGTACTTACGAGCAGTACTTC. The full variable domain, with the rest looked up from reference TRBV5-1 and TRBJ2-7, is KAGVTQTPRYLIKTRGQQVTLSCSPISGHRSVSWYQQTPGQGLQFLFEYFSETQRNKGNFPGRFSGRQFSNSRSEMNVSTLELGDSALYLCASSPREGSTYEQYFGPGTRLTVT.

The CDR3 spells CASSDSRGTPLHF. The CDR3, as DNA: TGTGCCAGCAGTGACTCGCGGGGCACACCCCTCCACTTT. This chain connects TRBV6-4 to TRBJ1-6; D perhaps matches TRBD1 (5 bases). CDR1 is MRHNA, CDR2 SNTAGT, per germline. CDR3 size: 13 residues. V dropped 0 bases and J dropped 11 bases, with 8 bases sitting between them.

This sequence joins TRBV18 and TRBJ2-2; 8 bases line up with TRBD1. The junction had 12 bases not matched to a gene; V was cut back by 6 bases and J by 9 bases. The CDR3 runs to 15 residues. Germline CDR1 reads KGHSH; CDR2 reads LQKENI. The CDR3 DNA follows: TGTGCCAGCTCTTCTGGACAGGGCCCCTTCCGGGAGCTGTTTTTT. Translation gives CASSSGQGPFRELFF.